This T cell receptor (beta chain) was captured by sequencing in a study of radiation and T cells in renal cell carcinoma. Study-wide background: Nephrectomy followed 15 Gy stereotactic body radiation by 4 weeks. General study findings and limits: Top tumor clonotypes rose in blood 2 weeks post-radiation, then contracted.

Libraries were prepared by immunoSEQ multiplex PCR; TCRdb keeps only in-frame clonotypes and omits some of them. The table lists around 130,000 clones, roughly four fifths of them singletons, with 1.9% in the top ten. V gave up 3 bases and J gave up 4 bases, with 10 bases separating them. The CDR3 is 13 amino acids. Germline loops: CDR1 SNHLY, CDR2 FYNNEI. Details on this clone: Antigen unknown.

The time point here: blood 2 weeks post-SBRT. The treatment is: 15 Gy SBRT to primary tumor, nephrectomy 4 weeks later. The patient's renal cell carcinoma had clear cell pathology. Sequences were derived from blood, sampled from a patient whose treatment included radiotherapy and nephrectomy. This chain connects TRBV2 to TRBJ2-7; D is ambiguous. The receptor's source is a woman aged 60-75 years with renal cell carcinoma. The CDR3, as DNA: TGTGCCAGCAGTGATGTTTCACAGTACGAGCAGTACTTC. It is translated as CASSDVSQYEQYF.